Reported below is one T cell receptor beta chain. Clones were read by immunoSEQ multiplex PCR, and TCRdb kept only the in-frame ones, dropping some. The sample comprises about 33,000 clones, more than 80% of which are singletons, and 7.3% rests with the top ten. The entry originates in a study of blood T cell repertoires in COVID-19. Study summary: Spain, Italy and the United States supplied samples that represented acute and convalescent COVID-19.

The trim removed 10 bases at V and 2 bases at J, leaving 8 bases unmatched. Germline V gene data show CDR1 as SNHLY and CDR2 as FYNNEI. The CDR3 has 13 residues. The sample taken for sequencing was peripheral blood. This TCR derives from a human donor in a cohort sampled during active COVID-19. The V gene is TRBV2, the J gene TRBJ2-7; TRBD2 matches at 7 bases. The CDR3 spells CATGGSQAYEQYF. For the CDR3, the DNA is TGTGCCACGGGCGGGAGTCAGGCCTACGAGCAGTACTTC.